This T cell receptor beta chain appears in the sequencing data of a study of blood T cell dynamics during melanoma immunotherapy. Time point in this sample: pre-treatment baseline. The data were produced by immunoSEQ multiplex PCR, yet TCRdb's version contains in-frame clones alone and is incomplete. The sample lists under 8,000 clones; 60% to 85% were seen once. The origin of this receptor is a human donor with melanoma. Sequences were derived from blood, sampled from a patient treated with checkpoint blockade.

In DNA, the CDR3 is TGTGCCATCGCCCCTAGCGGGAACCACGAGCAGTACTTC. Translating it yields CAIAPSGNHEQYF. J is TRBJ2-5 and V is TRBV11-2, with 9 bases that match TRBD2. The closer fit of TRBJ2-7 to the DNA end suggests the J call may be wrong. Germline V CDR1 and CDR2: SGHAT, FQNNGV. The CDR3 has 13 amino acids.